This T cell receptor beta chain was identified in a study of neoadjuvant anti-PD-1 for oral cavity cancer. Overall study: Around day 43, patients without progression received a fourth nivolumab dose before surgery.

Cohort: HPV-negative, locally advanced oral cavity squamous cell carcinoma patients. Analysis of PBMCs was direct, with no culture step. Produced via immunoSEQ multiplex PCR; TCRdb's table is partial and in-frame only. The table records tens of thousands of clones, approximately 80% of them present only once. General observations from the study: Only three patients per response group were TCR-analyzed; validation needed.

Concerning this clone: The antigen is not known.

With 5 bases removed from V and 3 bases from J, the gap between germline ends came to 5 bases. The CDR3 is 11 amino acids. Per germline, CDR1 WSHSY and CDR2 SAAADI. The chain combines TRBV10-2 with TRBJ2-7; D gene uncertain. The sequenced sample was PBMCs, obtained before nivolumab (anti-PD-1) treatment. The TCR originated in a person aged 40 to 85 with oral cavity squamous cell carcinoma. In nucleotides, the CDR3 is TGCGCCAGCAGTTCCTTCTACGAGCAGTACTTC. This codes for CASSSFYEQYF.